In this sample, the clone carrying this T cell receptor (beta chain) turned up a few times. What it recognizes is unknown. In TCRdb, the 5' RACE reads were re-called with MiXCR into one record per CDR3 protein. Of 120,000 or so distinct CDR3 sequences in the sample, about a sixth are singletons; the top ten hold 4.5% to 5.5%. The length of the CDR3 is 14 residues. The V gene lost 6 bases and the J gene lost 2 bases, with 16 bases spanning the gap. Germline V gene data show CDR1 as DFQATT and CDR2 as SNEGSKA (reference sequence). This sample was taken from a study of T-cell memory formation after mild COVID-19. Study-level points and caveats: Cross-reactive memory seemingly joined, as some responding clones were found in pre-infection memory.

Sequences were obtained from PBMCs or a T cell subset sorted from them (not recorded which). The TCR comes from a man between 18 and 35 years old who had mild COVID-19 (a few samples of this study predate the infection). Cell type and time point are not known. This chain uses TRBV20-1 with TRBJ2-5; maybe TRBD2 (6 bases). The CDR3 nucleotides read TGCAGTGCCCCCGGTCGGGAGTGGCAAGAGACCCAGTACTTC. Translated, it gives CSAPGREWQETQYF.